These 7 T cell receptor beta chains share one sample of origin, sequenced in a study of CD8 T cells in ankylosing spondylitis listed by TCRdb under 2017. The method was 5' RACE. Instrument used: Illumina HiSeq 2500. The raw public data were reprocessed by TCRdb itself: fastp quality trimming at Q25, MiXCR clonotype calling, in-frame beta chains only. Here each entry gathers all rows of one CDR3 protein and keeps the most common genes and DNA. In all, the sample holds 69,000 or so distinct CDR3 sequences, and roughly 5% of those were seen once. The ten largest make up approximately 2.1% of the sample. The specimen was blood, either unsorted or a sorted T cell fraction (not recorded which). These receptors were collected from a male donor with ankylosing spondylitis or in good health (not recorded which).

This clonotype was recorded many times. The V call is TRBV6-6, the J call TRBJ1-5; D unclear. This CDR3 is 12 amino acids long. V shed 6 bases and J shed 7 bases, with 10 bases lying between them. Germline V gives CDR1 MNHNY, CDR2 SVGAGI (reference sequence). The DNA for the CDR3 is TGTGCCAGCAGGGGTCTGGAACAGCCCCAGCATTTT. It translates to CASRGLEQPQHF.

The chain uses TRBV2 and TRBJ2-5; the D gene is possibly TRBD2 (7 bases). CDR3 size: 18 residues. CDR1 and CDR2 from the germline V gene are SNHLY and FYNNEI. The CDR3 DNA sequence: TGTACCCGCAGCCCCTTGCCCAGCGGGGACACGTCCCAAGAGACCCAGTACTTC. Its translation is CTRSPLPSGDTSQETQYF. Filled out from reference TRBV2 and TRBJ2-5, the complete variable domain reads EPEVTQTPSHQVTQMGQEVILRCVPISNHLYFYWYRQILGQKVEFLVSFYNNEISEKSEIFDDQFSVERPDGSNFTLKIRSTKLEDSAMYFCTRSPLPSGDTSQETQYFGPGTRLLVL.

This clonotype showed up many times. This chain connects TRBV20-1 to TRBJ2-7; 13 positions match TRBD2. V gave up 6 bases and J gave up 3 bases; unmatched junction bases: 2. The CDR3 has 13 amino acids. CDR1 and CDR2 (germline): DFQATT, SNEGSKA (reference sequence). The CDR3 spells CSAGLAGNYEQYF. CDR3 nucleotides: TGCAGTGCGGGACTAGCGGGGAACTACGAGCAGTACTTC.

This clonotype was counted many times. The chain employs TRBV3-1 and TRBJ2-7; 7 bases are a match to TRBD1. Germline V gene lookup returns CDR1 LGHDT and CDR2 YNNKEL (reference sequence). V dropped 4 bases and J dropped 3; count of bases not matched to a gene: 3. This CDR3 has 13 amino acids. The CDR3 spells CASSRSGGYEQYF. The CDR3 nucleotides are TGTGCCAGCAGCCGCTCAGGGGGCTACGAGCAGTACTTC.

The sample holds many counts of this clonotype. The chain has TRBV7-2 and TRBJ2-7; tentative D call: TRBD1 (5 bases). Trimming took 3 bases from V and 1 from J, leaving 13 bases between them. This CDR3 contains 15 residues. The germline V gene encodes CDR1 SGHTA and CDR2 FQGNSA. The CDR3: CASSLLDISSYEQYF. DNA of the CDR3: TGTGCCAGCAGCTTGCTGGACATATCATCCTACGAGCAGTACTTC.

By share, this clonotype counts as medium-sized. The CDR3 nucleotides read TGCAGTGCAATCCGGACAGGAGTGAACACTGAAGCTTTCTTT. Translation gives CSAIRTGVNTEAFF. The V call is TRBV20-1, the J call TRBJ1-1; 7 nucleotides match TRBD1. The germline CDR1 and CDR2 sequences are DFQATT and SNEGSKA (reference sequence). Losses at the gene ends were 6 bases for V and 0 bases for J; bases not matched to a gene: 7. The CDR3 totals 14 residues.

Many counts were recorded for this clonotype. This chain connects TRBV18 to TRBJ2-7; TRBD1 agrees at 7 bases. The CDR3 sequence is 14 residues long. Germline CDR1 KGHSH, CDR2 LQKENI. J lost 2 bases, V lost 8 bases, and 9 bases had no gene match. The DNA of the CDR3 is TGTGCCAGCACCCCAGGGGGACAGCCCTACGAGCAGTACTTC. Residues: CASTPGGQPYEQYF.